Sequencing of this T cell receptor beta chain was carried out in a study of blood T cell repertoires in COVID-19. Across the study: T cells, B-cell-depleted T cells, or PBMCs supplied cDNA or gDNA.

The CDR3 is made up of 14 amino acids. V was cut by 0 bases and J by 7 bases, with 13 bases left in between. Germline V CDR1 and CDR2: MGHRA, YSYEKL. TCRdb's copy holds only in-frame clones and misses some; the assay was immunoSEQ multiplex PCR. The sample has 140,000 to 150,000 clones; around 73% are singletons. This sequence originates from a woman aged 45-59 years who had recovered from COVID-19. The chain combines TRBV4-1 with TRBJ2-7, with TRBD2 as a possible D gene (6 bases). The sequencing input was PBMCs or T cells enriched from blood (not recorded which). CDR3 sequence (DNA): TGCGCCAGCAGCCAAGAAGGGACGGGGAGGGAGCAGTACTTC. Translated, it gives CASSQEGTGREQYF.